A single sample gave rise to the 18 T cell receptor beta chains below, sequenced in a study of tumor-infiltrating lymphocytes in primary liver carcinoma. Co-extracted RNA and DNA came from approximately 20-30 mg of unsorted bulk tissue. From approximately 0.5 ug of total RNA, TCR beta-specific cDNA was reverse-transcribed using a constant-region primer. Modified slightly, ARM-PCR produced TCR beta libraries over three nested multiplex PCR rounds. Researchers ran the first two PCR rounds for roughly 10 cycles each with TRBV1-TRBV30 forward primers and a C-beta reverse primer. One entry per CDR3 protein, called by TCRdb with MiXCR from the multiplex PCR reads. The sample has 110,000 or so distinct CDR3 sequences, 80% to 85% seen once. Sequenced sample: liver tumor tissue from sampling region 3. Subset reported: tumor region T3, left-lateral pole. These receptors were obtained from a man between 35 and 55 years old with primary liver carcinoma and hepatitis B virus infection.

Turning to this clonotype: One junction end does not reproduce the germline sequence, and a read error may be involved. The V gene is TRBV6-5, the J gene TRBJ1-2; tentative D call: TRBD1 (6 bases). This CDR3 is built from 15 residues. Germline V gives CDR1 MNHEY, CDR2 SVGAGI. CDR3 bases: TGTACCAGCAGTCCCCAGGGCAGGGGAAACTATGGATACACCTTC. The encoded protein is CTSSPQGRGNYGYTF.

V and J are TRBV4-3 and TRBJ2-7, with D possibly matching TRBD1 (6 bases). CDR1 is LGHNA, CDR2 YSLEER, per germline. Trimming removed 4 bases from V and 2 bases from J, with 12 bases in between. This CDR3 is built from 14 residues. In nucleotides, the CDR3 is TGCGCCAGCAGCCCCGAGGACAGTACCTACGAGCAGTACTTC. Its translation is CASSPEDSTYEQYF.

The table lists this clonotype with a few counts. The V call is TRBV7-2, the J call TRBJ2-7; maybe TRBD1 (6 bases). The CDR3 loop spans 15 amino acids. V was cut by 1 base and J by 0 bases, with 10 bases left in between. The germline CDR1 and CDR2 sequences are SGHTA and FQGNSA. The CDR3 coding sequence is TGTGCCAGCAGCTTAGACGGGACAAGCTCCTACGAGCAGTACTTC. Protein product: CASSLDGTSSYEQYF. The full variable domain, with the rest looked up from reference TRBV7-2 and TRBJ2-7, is GAGVSQSPSNKVTEKGKDVELRCDPISGHTALYWYRQSLGQGLEFLIYFQGNSAPDKSGLPSDRFSAERTGGSVSTLTIQRTQQEDSAVYLCASSLDGTSSYEQYFGPGTRLTVT.

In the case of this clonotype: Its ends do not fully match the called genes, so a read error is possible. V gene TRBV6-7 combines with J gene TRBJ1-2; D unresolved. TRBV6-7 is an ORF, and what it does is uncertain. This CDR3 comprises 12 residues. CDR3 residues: CASGSAPHGYTF. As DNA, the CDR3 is TGTGCCAGCGGATCCGCCCCTCATGGTTACACCTTC.

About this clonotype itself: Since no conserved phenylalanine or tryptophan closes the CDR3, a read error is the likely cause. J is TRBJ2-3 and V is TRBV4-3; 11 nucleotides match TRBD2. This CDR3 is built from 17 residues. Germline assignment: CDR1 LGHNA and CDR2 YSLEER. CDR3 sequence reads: CASRQDRTSGSTDTQYS. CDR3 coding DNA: TGCGCCAGCAGACAAGATCGGACTAGCGGGAGCACAGATACGCAGTATTCT.

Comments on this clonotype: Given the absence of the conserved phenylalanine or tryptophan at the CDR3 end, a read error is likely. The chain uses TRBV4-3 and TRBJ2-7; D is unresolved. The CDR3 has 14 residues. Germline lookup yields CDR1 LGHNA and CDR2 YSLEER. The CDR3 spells CASNQGHVSYEQYL. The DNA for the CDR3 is TGCGCCAGCAACCAAGGTCACGTCTCCTACGAGCAGTACCTC.

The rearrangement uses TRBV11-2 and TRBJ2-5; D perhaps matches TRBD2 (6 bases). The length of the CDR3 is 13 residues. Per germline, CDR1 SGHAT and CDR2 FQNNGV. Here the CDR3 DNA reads TGTGCTAGCGGCGTAGGGTTGGGGGAGACCCAGTACTTC. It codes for CASGVGLGETQYF.

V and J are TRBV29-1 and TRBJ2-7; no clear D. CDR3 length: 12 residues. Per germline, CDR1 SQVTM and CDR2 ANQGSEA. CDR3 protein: CRASWGNQEQYF. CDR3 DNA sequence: TGCAGAGCGAGTTGGGGTAATCAGGAGCAGTACTTC.

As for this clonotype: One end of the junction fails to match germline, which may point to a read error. This CDR3 reads CSVDGDDYTF. CDR3 in DNA: TGCAGCGTTGACGGGGACGACTACACTTTC. This chain connects TRBV29-1 to TRBJ1-2, with a tentative D call TRBD1 (5 bases). The CDR3 sequence is 10 residues long. Germline V CDR1 and CDR2: SQVTM, ANQGSEA.

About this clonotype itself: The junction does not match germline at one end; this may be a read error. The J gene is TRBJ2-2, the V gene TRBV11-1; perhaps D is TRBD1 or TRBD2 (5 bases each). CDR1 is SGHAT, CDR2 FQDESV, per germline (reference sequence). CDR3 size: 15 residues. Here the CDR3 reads CASSYTGSLSGELFF. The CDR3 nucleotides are TGTGCCAGCAGCTATACAGGATCTCTCTCCGGGGAGTTGTTTTTT.

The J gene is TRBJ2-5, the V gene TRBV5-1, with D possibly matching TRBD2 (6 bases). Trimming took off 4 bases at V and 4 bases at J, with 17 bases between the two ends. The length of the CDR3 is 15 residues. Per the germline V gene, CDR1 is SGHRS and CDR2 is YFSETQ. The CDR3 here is CASSTLGIGGETQYF. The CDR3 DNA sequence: TGCGCCAGCAGCACATTGGGGATCGGGGGAGAGACCCAGTACTTC.

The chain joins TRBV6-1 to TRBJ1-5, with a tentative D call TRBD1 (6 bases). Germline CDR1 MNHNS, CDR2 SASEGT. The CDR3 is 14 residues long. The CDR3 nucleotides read TGTGTCAGTAGTGAAGGGGGAAATGATCAGCCCCAGCATTTT. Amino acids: CVSSEGGNDQPQHF.

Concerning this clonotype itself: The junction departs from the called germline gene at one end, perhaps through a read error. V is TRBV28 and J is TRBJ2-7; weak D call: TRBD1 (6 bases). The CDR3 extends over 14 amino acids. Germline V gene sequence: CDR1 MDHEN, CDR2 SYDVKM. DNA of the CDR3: TGTGCCAACAGTAGGGGGAGCGGCCTTTACGATCAGTACTTC. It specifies CANSRGSGLYDQYF.

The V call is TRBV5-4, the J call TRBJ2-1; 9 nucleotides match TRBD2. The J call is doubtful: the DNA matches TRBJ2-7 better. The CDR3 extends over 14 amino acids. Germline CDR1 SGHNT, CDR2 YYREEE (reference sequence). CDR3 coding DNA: TGTGCCAGCAGCTTGGGGCTAGCGGGGACGGGGCAGTACTTC. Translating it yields CASSLGLAGTGQYF.

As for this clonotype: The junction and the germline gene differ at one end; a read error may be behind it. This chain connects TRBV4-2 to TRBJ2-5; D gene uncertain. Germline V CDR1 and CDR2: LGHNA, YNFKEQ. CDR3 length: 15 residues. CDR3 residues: CTSSQDLGSVETQYF. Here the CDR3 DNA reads TGTACCAGCAGCCAAGACCTGGGGTCGGTGGAGACCCAGTACTTC.

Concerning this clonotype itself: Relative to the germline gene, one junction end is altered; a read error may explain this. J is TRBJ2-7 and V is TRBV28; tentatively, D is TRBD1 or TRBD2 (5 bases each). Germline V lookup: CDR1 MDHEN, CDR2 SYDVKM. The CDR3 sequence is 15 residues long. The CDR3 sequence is CASSLWDGKMVEQYF. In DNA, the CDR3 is TGTGCTAGCAGTTTATGGGACGGGAAGATGGTCGAGCAGTACTTC.

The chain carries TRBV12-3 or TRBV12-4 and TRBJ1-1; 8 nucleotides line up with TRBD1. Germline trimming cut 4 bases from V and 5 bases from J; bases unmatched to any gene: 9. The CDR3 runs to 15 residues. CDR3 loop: CASSSWTGCITEAFF. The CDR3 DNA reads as TGTGCCAGCAGTTCCTGGACAGGGTGCATAACTGAAGCTTTCTTT.

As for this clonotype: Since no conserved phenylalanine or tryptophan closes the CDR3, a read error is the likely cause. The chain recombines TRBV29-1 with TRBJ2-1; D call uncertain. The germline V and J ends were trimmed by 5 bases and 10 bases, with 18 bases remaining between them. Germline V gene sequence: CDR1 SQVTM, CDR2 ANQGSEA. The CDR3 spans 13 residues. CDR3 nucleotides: TGCAGCGTTCTGGTATCGTCCGGGCAAGAGCAGTTCTTG. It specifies CSVLVSSGQEQFL.